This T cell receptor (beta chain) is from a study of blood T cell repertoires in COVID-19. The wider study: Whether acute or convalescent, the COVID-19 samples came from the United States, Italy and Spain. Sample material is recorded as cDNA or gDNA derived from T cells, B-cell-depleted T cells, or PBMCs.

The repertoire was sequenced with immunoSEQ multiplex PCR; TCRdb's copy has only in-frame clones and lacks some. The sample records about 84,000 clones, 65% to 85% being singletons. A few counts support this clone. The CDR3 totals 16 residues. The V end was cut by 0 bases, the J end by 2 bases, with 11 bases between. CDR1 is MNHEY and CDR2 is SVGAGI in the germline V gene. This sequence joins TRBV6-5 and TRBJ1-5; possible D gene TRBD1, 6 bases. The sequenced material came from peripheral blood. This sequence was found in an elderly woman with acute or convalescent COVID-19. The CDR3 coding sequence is TGTGCCAGCAGTTACTCTGGGGCAGGGGGCAATCAGCCCCAGCATTTT. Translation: CASSYSGAGGNQPQHF.